These 26 T cell receptor beta chains were sequenced from one sample in a study of T cell repertoires in cytomegalovirus infection (dated by TCRdb to between 2018 and 2021). What these receptors recognize is not known. The treatment or condition label on this specimen signifies: in vitro stimulation with specific CMV peptide epitopes to enrich CMV-specific T cells. Sequenced using an Illumina HiSeq 1500. The public sequencing data were trimmed at Q25 with fastp and processed into clonotypes with MiXCR by TCRdb, which kept only in-frame beta chains. All rows with the same CDR3 protein become a single entry with the most common DNA and genes. This sample lists some 220,000 distinct CDR3 sequences; 30% to 45% were detected once. The biggest ten clones account for roughly three fifths of the sample. The source was CD8+ T cells from cultured PBMCs, collected from culture after CMV antigen stimulation. The receptors originated from a human donor in good health (CMV status not recorded). Some clones in this sample may be carry-over from other donors' samples.

The chain joins TRBV9 to TRBJ2-7, with 8 bases aligning to TRBD1. From germline, CDR1 is SGDLS and CDR2 YYNGEE. The CDR3 has 15 amino acids. After removal of 0 bases from V and 6 bases from J, the junction contained 8 bases not matched to a gene. CDR3 sequence reads: CASSVAGTGGGEQYF. In DNA, the CDR3 is TGTGCCAGCAGCGTAGCGGGGACAGGAGGAGGCGAGCAGTACTTC.

J is TRBJ2-3 and V is TRBV5-6, with 14 nucleotides matching TRBD2. The CDR3 contains 18 residues. Per germline, CDR1 SGHDT and CDR2 YYEEEE. Trimming took 5 bases from V and 2 from J; bases not matched to a gene: 10. The CDR3 reads CASRGTSGGRPFTDTQYF. DNA of the CDR3: TGTGCCAGCAGGGGGACTAGCGGGGGCCGTCCCTTCACAGATACGCAGTATTTT.

This sequence joins TRBV6-2 or TRBV6-3 and TRBJ2-5; D uncertain. CDR1 MNHEY and CDR2 SVGEGT come from the germline V gene. V gave up 6 bases and J gave up 12 bases, with 11 bases separating them. The CDR3 sequence is 10 residues long. The CDR3 DNA follows: TGTGCCAGCAGCTCTAGTGGGAAGTACTTC. It encodes CASSSSGKYF.

This clonotype was seen only a few times. The chain uses TRBV7-6 and TRBJ2-4; D possibly corresponds to TRBD2 (6 bases). Trimming left V 5 bases short and J 1 base short, with 30 bases between. CDR1 SGHVS and CDR2 FNYEAQ come from the germline V gene. There are 21 residues in the CDR3. The CDR3 DNA reads TGTGCCAGCAGCCTAGGCCACAGTTTCGAAGGGACTGTACCTGCCAAAAACATTCAGTACTTC. Translated: CASSLGHSFEGTVPAKNIQYF.

A few counts support this clonotype. The chain is built from TRBV2 and TRBJ1-1; D remains ambiguous. Germline V gene lookup returns CDR1 SNHLY and CDR2 FYNNEI. Trimming left V 4 bases short and J 1 base short, with 4 bases between. CDR3 length equals 12 residues. In DNA form, the CDR3 reads TGTGCCAGCAGTGGTCCGAACACTGAAGCTTTCTTT. Protein product: CASSGPNTEAFF.

The CDR3 region has the DNA TGTGCCAGCAGCTCGACAGGGGGACGGCCCCAGCATTTT. The encoded protein is CASSSTGGRPQHF. The chain links TRBV7-9 to TRBJ1-5; TRBD1 matches at 9 bases. In germline, CDR1 is SEHNR, CDR2 FQNEAQ (reference sequence). Germline trimming cut 4 bases from V and 9 bases from J; bases unmatched to any gene: 4. The CDR3 loop spans 13 amino acids.

This clonotype was seen only a few times. This rearrangement joins TRBV7-3 to TRBJ2-7, with D possibly called TRBD1 or TRBD2 (7 bases each). V lost 5 bases and J 4 bases, leaving 18 bases between the germline ends. Per the germline V gene, CDR1 is SGHTA and CDR2 is FQGTGA. This CDR3 spans 15 amino acids. CDR3 sequence reads: CASSPLGGGVYEQYF. Written as DNA, the CDR3 is TGTGCCAGCAGCCCGCTGGGAGGGGGCGTTTACGAGCAGTACTTC.

The chain has TRBV27 and TRBJ1-5; D gene ambiguous. CDR1 is MNHEY, CDR2 SMNVEV, per germline (reference sequence). The CDR3 is 14 residues long. Trimming stripped 7 bases from V and 2 bases from J, with 12 bases between. CDR3 residues: CASTTTAGNQPQHF. The CDR3 DNA sequence: TGTGCCAGCACTACAACAGCAGGCAATCAGCCCCAGCATTTT.

This clonotype was seen repeatedly, ten times or more. V and J are TRBV7-3 and TRBJ1-6; D is possibly TRBD1 (6 bases). Germline CDR1 and CDR2: SGHTA and FQGTGA. This CDR3 contains 21 residues. The V end was cut by 2 bases, the J end by 3 bases, with 26 bases between. The CDR3 spells CASSLHPIRGPGPNYNSPLHF. CDR3 in DNA: TGTGCCAGCAGCTTACACCCCATCAGGGGACCCGGACCTAACTATAATTCACCCCTCCACTTT.

Only a few counts were recorded for this clonotype. The V call is TRBV7-8, the J call TRBJ1-6; tentative D call: TRBD1 (5 bases). V dropped 5 bases and J dropped 14 bases, with 10 bases sitting between them. Germline values: CDR1 SGHVS, CDR2 FQNEAQ. CDR3 length: 11 amino acids. The DNA for the CDR3 is TGTGCCAGCAGCCCGGGGGGGGCCCTCCACTTT. This encodes CASSPGGALHF.

This clonotype was found a few times. The chain carries TRBV27 and TRBJ1-1; the D gene is possibly TRBD1 (6 bases). Germline CDR1 reads MNHEY; CDR2 reads SMNVEV (reference sequence). The CDR3 spans 16 residues. V was pared by 5 bases and J by 4 bases, with 20 bases between. In DNA form, the CDR3 reads TGTGCCAGCAGTCCCGCCGGGACACTCGGGGTCACTGAAGCTTTCTTT. It specifies CASSPAGTLGVTEAFF.

Only a few counts were recorded for this clonotype. The genes are TRBV27 and TRBJ2-3, with 10 bases aligning to TRBD2. This CDR3 comprises 17 residues. CDR1 and CDR2 from the germline V gene are MNHEY and SMNVEV (reference sequence). With 4 bases clipped from V and 2 bases from J, the junction kept 9 bases outside the gene matches. CDR3 sequence (DNA): TGTGCCAGCAGTTCTAGGACTAGCGGACCCTTCACAGATACGCAGTATTTT. This encodes CASSSRTSGPFTDTQYF.

This clonotype occurred many times. This chain connects TRBV7-6 to TRBJ2-3; 10 bases align to TRBD2. Per germline, CDR1 SGHVS and CDR2 FNYEAQ. This CDR3 has 16 residues. V dropped 5 bases and J dropped 2; count of bases not matched to a gene: 7. The CDR3 DNA reads as TGTGCCAGCAGCCCAAGAGCGGGAGGGTACACAGATACGCAGTATTTT. This codes for CASSPRAGGYTDTQYF. Complete variable domain (other parts from reference TRBV7-6 and TRBJ2-3): GAGVSQSPRYKVTKRGQDVALRCDPISGHVSLYWYRQALGQGPEFLTYFNYEAQQDKSGLPNDRFSAERPEGSISTLTIQRTEQRDSAMYRCASSPRAGGYTDTQYFGPGTRLTVL.

This clonotype was detected many times. V usage is TRBV12-3 or TRBV12-4 and J usage is TRBJ2-1; D remains ambiguous. Trimming stripped 3 bases from V and 4 bases from J, with 4 bases between. The CDR3 runs 12 residues. The CDR3 here is CASSFGYNEQFF. CDR3 DNA: TGTGCCAGCAGTTTCGGATACAATGAGCAGTTCTTC.

A single count supports this clonotype. The junction departs from the called germline gene at one end, perhaps through a read error. The CDR3: CASSQDVQGNYGYTF. For the CDR3, the DNA is TGTGCCAGCAGCCAGGACGTACAGGGGAACTATGGCTACACCTTC. The chain has TRBV4-1 and TRBJ1-2; 7 nucleotides agree with TRBD1. CDR1 is MGHRA and CDR2 is YSYEKL in the germline V gene. This CDR3 spans 15 amino acids.

The chain joins TRBV7-6 to TRBJ2-5; D gene unclear. The V gene's germline CDR1 is SGHVS and CDR2 FNYEAQ. Deletions cut 5 bases from V and 5 bases from J, with 18 bases between. This CDR3 has 15 amino acids. CDR3 DNA: TGTGCCAGCAGCCTACCCGGGCGCCTTGCTGAGACCCAGTACTTC. Protein product: CASSLPGRLAETQYF.

This clonotype was found many times. This chain links TRBV3-1 with TRBJ1-5; D remains ambiguous. The V gene's germline CDR1 is LGHDT and CDR2 YNNKEL (reference sequence). The CDR3 totals 15 residues. V lost 1 base to trimming and J lost 6 bases, with 13 bases between them. CDR3 in amino acids: CASSQGSAGVQPQHF. CDR3 nucleotides: TGTGCCAGCAGCCAAGGGTCGGCGGGTGTTCAGCCCCAGCATTTT.

Comments on this clonotype: A much bigger clone sits one base away, suggesting this may be a read error. J is TRBJ2-3 and V is TRBV7-2; TRBD2 is a possible D gene (5 bases). Trimming removed 5 bases from V and 2 bases from J, with 17 bases in between. The length of the CDR3 is 16 residues. CDR1 and CDR2 from the germline V gene are SGHTA and FQGNSA. The CDR3: CTSSPSGSATTDTQYF. In DNA form, the CDR3 reads TGTACCAGCAGCCCATCTGGTAGCGCCACCACAGATACGCAGTATTTT.

This clonotype was counted only a few times. The chain has TRBV2 and TRBJ2-7; TRBD1 matches 9 bases. The germline V gene has CDR1 SNHLY and CDR2 FYNNEI. CDR3 length: 16 residues. The V and J ends lost 2 bases and 3 bases, in that order; junction bases with no gene match: 8. CDR3 DNA sequence: TGTGCCAGCAGTGAATTCGGGACAGGGATTATCTACGAGCAGTACTTC. This translates into CASSEFGTGIIYEQYF.

V usage is TRBV20-1 and J usage is TRBJ2-3; 7 nucleotides line up with TRBD1. There are 12 residues in the CDR3. CDR1 and CDR2 from the germline V gene are DFQATT and SNEGSKA (reference sequence). V shed 1 base, J shed 5 bases, and the junction held 0 bases outside the gene matches. The CDR3 here is CSARGTGDTQYF. The CDR3 coding sequence is TGCAGTGCTAGAGGGACAGGAGATACGCAGTATTTT.

V and J are TRBV7-6 and TRBJ1-1; D remains unclear. Germline-derived CDR1 and CDR2 are SGHVS and FNYEAQ. V gave up 5 bases and J gave up 1 base, with 14 bases separating them. This CDR3 region has 15 residues. The CDR3 sequence is CASSNPNTPNTEAFF. The CDR3 DNA reads TGTGCCAGCAGCAATCCCAATACACCGAACACTGAAGCTTTCTTT.

This clonotype was detected only a few times. This chain uses TRBV7-9 with TRBJ1-5, with D unresolved. Trimming removed 1 base at V and 3 bases at J, with 16 bases between. The CDR3 consists of 17 residues. Per germline, CDR1 SEHNR and CDR2 FQNEAQ (reference sequence). For the CDR3, the DNA is TGTGCCAGCAGCTTAGACTCCCCGACCCACCCCAATCAGCCCCAGCATTTT. Its translation: CASSLDSPTHPNQPQHF.

This clonotype has ten or more counts. The chain joins TRBV6-2 or TRBV6-3 to TRBJ2-1; no firm D call. The V and J ends lost 2 bases and 0 bases respectively, with 8 bases between them. The CDR3 spans 15 residues. Germline values: CDR1 MNHEY, CDR2 SVGEGT. The CDR3 sequence: CASSYGDGSYNEQFF. DNA for the CDR3: TGTGCCAGCAGTTACGGAGATGGCTCCTACAATGAGCAGTTCTTC.

This rearrangement joins TRBV12-3 or TRBV12-4 to TRBJ2-1; D unresolved. V was pared by 8 bases and J by 4 bases, with 3 bases between. CDR3 length: 10 amino acids. Here the CDR3 DNA reads TGTGCCAGCCGGTACAATGAGCAGTTCTTC. The encoded protein is CASRYNEQFF.

The chain combines TRBV19 with TRBJ2-2; unclear D gene. Germline assignment: CDR1 LNHDA and CDR2 SQIVND (reference sequence). The ends were cut back, 5 bases at V and 4 bases at J, with 14 bases in the middle. This CDR3 contains 15 residues. CDR3 nucleotides: TGTGCCAGTAGTCTGTCCTTGCACCTCACCGGGGAGCTGTTTTTT. Residues: CASSLSLHLTGELFF. The whole variable domain, remainder taken from reference TRBV19 and TRBJ2-2, is DGGITQSPKYLFRKEGQNVTLSCEQNLNHDAMYWYRQDPGQGLRLIYYSQIVNDFQKGDIAEGYSVSREKKESFPLTVTSAQKNPTAFYLCASSLSLHLTGELFFGEGSRLTVL.

The rearrangement links TRBV19 to TRBJ1-3; no clear D gene. Trimming pared 8 bases from V and 7 bases from J, leaving 21 bases between. The CDR3 length is 15 residues. CDR1 is LNHDA and CDR2 is SQIVND in the germline V gene (reference sequence). The DNA of the CDR3 is TGTGCCAGTGGCGGAGGGATGATGGCGGGGAACACCATATATTTT. As protein: CASGGGMMAGNTIYF.